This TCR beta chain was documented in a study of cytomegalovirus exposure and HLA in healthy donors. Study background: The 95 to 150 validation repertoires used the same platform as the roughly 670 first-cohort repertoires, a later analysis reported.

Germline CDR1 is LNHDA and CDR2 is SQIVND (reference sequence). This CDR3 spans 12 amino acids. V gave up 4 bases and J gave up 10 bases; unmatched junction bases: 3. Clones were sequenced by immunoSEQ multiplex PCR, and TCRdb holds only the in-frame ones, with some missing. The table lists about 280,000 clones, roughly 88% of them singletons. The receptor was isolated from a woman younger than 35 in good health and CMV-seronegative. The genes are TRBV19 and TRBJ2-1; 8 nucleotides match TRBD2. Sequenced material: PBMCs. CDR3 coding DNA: TGTGCCAGTAGTACCATAGCGGGGGAGCAGTTCTTC. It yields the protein CASSTIAGEQFF.